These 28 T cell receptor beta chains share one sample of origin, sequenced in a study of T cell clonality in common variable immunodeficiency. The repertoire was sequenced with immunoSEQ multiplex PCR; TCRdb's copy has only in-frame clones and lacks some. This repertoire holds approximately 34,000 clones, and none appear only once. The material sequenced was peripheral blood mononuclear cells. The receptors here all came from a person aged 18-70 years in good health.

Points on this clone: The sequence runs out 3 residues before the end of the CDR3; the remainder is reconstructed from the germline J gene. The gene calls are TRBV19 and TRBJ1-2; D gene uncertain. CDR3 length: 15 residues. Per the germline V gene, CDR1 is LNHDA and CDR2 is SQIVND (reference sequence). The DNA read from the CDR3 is TGTGCCAGTAGTCTCGGACTCACTAGGCCTAGTGAC. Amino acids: CASSLGLTRPSD. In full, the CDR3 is CASSLGLTRPSDYTF.

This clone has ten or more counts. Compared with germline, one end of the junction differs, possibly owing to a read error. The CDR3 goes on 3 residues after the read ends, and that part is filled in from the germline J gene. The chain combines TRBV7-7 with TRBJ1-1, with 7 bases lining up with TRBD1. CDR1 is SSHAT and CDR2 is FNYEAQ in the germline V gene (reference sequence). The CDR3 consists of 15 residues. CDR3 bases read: TGTGCTAGCAGCCCTATGACAGGGCTGAACACTGAA. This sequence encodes CASSPMTGLNTE. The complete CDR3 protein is CASSPMTGLNTEAFF. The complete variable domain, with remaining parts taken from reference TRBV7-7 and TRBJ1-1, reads GAGVSQSPRYKVTKRGQDVTLRCDPISSHATLYWYQQALGQGPEFLTYFNYEAQPDKSGLPSDRFSAERPEGSISTLTIQRTEQRDSAMYRCASSPMTGLNTEAFFGQGTRLTVV.

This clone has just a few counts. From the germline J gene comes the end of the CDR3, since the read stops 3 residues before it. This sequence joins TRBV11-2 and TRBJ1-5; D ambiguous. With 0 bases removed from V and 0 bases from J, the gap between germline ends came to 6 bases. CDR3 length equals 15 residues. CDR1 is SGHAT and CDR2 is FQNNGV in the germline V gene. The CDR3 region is CASSLDYGSNQPQHF. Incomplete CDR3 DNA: TGTGCCAGCAGCTTAGACTACGGTAGCAATCAGCCC.

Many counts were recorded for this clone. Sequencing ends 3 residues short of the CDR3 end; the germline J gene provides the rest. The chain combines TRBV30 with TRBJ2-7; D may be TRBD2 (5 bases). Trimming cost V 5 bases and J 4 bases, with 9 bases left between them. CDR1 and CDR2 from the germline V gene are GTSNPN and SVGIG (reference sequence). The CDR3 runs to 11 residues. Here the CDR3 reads CAWVGLYEQYF. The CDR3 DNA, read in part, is TGTGCCTGGGTTGGACTGTACGAG. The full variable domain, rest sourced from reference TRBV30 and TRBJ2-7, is SQTIHQWPATLVQPVGSPLSLECTVEGTSNPNLYWYRQAAGRGLQLLFYSVGIGQISSEVPQNLSASRPQDRQFILSSKKLLLSDSGFYLCAWVGLYEQYFGPGTRLTVT.

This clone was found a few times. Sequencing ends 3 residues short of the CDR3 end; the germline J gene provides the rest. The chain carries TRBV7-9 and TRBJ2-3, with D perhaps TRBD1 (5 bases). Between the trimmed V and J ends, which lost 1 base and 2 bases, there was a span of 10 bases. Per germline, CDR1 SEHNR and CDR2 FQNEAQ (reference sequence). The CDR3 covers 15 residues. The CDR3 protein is CASSLEGHFTDTQYF. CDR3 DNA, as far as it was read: TGTGCCAGCAGCTTAGAAGGACATTTCACAGATACG. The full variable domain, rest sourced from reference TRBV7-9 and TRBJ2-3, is DTGVSQNPRHKITKRGQNVTFRCDPISEHNRLYWYRQTLGQGPEFLTYFQNEAQLEKSRLLSDRFSAERPKGSFSTLEIQRTEQGDSAMYLCASSLEGHFTDTQYFGPGTRLTVL.

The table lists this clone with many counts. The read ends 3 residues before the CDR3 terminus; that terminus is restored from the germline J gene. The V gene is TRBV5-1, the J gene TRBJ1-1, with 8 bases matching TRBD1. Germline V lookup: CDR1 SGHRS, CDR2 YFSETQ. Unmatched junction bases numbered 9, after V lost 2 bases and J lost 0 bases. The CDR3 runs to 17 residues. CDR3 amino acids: CASSLRTDRVLNTEAFF. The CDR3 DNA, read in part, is TGCGCCAGCAGCTTAAGGACGGACAGGGTTTTGAACACTGAA. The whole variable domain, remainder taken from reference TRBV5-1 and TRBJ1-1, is KAGVTQTPRYLIKTRGQQVTLSCSPISGHRSVSWYQQTPGQGLQFLFEYFSETQRNKGNFPGRFSGRQFSNSRSEMNVSTLELGDSALYLCASSLRTDRVLNTEAFFGQGTRLTVV.

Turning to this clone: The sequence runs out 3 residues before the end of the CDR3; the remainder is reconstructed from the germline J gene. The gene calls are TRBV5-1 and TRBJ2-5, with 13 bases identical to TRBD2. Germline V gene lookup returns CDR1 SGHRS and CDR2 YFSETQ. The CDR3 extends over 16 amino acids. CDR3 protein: CASTRLAGGQSDTQYF. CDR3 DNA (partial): TGCGCCAGCACAAGACTAGCGGGAGGCCAGTCGGATACC.

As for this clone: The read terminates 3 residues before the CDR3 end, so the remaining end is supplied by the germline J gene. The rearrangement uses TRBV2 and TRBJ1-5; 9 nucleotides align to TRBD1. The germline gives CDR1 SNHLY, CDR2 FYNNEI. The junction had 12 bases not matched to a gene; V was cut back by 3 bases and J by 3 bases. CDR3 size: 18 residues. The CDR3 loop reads CASSDPHGQGLSNQPQHF. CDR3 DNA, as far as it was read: TGTGCCAGCAGTGACCCCCACGGACAGGGGCTTTCCAATCAGCCC.

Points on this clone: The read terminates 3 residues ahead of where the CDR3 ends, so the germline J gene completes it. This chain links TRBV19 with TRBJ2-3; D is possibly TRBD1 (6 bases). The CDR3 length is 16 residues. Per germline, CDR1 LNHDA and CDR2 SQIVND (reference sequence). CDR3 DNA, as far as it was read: TGTGCCAGTAGTATAGCCCCGGGACATCTACAAGAGACG. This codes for CASSIAPGHLQET. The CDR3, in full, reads CASSIAPGHLQETQYF. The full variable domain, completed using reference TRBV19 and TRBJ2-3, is DGGITQSPKYLFRKEGQNVTLSCEQNLNHDAMYWYRQDPGQGLRLIYYSQIVNDFQKGDIAEGYSVSREKKESFPLTVTSAQKNPTAFYLCASSIAPGHLQETQYFGPGTRLTVL.

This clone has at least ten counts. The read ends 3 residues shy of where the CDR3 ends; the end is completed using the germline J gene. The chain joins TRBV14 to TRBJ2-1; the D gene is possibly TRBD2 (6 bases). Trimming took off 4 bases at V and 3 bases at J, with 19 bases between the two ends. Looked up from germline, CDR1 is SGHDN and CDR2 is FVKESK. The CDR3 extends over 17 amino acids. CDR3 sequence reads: CASSPRIGDSYYNEQFF. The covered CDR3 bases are TGTGCCAGCAGCCCGAGAATAGGGGACTCCTACTACAATGAG.

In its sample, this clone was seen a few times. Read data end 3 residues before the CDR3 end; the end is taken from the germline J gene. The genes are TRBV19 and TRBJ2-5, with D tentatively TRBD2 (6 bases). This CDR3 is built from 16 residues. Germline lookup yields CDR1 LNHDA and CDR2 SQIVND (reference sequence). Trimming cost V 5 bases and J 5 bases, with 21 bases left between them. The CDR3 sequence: CASSLTGRNEGETQYF. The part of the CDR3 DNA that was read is TGTGCCAGTAGTCTGACCGGGAGAAACGAGGGGGAGACC.

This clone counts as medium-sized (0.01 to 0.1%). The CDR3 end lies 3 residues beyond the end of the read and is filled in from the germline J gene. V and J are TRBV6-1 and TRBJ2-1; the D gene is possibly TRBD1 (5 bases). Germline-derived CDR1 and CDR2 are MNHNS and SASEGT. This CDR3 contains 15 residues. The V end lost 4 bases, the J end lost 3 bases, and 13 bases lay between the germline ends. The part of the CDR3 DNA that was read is TGTGCCAGCAGTGTAGGGGCCGCCGACTACAATGAG. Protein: CASSVGAADYNE. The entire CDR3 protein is CASSVGAADYNEQFF.

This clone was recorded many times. The part of the CDR3 DNA that was read is TGTGCCATCAGTGAGAGAGGGAGACTAGCGGGAGCAGAGACC. It specifies CAISERGRLAGAET. The complete CDR3 reads CAISERGRLAGAETQYF. The rearrangement uses TRBV10-3 and TRBJ2-5; 12 bases agree with TRBD2. The read ends 3 residues shy of where the CDR3 ends; the end is completed using the germline J gene. This CDR3 region has 17 residues. Per germline, CDR1 ENHRY and CDR2 SYGVKD. J lost 4 bases, V lost 2 bases, and 8 bases had no gene match.

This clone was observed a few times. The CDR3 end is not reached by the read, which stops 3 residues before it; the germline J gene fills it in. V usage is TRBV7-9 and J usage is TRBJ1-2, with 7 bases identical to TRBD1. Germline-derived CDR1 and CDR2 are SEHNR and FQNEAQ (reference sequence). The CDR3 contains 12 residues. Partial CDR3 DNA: TGTGCCAGCAGCGACAGGGACAACGAC. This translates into CASSDRDND. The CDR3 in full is CASSDRDNDYTF.

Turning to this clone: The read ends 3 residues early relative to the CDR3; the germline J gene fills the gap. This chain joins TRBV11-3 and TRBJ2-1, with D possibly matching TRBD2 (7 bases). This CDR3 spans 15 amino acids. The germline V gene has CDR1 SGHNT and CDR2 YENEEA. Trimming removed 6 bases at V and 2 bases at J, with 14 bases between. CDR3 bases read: TGTGCCAGCAGTGACCGGGGGGCAACCTACAATGAG. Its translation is CASSDRGATYNE. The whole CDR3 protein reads CASSDRGATYNEQFF.

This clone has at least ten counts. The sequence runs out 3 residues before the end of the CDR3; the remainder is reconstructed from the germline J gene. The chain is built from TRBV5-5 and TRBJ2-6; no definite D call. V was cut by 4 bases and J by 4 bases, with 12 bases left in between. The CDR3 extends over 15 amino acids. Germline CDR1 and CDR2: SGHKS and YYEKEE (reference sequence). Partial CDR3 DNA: TGTGCCAGCAGCCAAATGCTTGCGGGGGCCAACGTC. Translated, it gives CASSQMLAGANV. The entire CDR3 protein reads CASSQMLAGANVLTF.

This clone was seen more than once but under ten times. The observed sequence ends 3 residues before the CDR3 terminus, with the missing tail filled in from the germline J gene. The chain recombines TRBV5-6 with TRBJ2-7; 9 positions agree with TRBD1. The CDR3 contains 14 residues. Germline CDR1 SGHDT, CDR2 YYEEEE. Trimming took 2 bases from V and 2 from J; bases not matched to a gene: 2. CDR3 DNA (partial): TGTGCCAGCAGCTTACAGGGGGCTGCCTACGAG. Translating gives CASSLQGAAYE. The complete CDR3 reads CASSLQGAAYEQYF.

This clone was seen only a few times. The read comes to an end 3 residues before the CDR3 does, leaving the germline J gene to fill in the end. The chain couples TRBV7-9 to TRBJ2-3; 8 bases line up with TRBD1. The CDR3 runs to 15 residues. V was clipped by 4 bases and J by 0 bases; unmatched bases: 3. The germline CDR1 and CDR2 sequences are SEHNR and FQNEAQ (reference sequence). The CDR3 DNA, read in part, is TGTGCCAGCAGCTATTACAGGGGGAGCACAGATACG. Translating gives CASSYYRGSTDT. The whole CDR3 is CASSYYRGSTDTQYF.

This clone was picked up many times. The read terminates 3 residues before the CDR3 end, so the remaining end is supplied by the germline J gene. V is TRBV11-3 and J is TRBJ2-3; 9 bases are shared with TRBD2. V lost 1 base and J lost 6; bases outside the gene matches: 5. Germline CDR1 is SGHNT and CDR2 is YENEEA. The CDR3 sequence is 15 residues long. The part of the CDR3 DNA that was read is TGTGCCAGCAGCTTAGGCCTAGCGGGGAGTGATACG. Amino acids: CASSLGLAGSDT. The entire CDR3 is CASSLGLAGSDTQYF.

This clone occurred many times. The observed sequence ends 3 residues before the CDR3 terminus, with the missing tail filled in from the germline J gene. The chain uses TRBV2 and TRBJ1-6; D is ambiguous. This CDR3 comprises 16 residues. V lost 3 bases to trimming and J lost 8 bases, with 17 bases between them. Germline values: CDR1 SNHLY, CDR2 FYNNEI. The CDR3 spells CASSDFPGRPHSPLHF. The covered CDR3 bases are TGTGCCAGCAGTGACTTTCCTGGCCGCCCCCATTCACCC. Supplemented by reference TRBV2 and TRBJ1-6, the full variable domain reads EPEVTQTPSHQVTQMGQEVILRCVPISNHLYFYWYRQILGQKVEFLVSFYNNEISEKSEIFDDQFSVERPDGSNFTLKIRSTKLEDSAMYFCASSDFPGRPHSPLHFGNGTRLTVT.

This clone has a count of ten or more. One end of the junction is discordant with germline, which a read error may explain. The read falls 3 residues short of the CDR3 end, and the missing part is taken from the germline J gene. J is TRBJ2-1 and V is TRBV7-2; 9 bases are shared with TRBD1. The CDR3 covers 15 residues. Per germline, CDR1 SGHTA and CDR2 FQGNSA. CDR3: CASSPDRGSFNEQFF. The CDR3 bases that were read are TGTGCCAGCAGCCCCGACAGGGGGTCCTTCAATGAG. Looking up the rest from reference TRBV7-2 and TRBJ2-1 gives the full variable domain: GAGVSQSPSNKVTEKGKDVELRCDPISGHTALYWYRQSLGQGLEFLIYFQGNSAPDKSGLPSDRFSAERTGGSVSTLTIQRTQQEDSAVYLCASSPDRGSFNEQFFGPGTRLTVL.

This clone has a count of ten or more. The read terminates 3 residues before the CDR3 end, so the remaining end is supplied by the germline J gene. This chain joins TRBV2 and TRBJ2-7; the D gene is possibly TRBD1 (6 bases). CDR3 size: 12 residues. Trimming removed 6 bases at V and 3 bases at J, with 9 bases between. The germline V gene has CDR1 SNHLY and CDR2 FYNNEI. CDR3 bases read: TGTGCCAGCAGAGGACAGAACTACGAG. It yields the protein CASRGQNYE. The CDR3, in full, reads CASRGQNYEQYF.

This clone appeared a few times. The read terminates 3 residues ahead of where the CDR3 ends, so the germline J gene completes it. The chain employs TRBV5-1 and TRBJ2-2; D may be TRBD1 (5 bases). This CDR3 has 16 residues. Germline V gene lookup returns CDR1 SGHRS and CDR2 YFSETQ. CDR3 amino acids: CASSLTGGSGANVLFF. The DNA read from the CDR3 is TGCGCCAGCAGCTTGACAGGTGGCTCTGGGGCCAACGTG.

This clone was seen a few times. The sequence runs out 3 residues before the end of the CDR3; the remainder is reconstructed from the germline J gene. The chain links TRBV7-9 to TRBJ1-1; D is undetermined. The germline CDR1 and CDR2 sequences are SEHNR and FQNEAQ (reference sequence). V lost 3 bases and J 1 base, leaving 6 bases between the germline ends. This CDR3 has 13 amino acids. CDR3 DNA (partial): TGTGCCAGCAGCTTTTCGGGGAACACTGAA. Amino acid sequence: CASSFSGNTE. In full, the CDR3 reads CASSFSGNTEAFF.

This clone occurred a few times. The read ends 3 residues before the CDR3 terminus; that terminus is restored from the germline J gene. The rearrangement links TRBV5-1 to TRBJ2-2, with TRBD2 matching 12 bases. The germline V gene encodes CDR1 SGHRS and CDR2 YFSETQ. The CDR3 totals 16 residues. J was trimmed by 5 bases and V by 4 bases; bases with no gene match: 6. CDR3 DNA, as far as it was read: TGCGCCAGCAGCAAAACCGGACTAGCGGGGACCGGGGAG. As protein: CASSKTGLAGTGE. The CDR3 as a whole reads CASSKTGLAGTGELFF.

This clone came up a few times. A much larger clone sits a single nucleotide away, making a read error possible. CDR3 sequence reads: CASSGGERYGNQPQYF. Incomplete CDR3 DNA: TGTGCCAGCAGTGGAGGGGAGAGATACGGCAATCAGCCG. V and J are TRBV6-1 and TRBJ2-3; D tentatively reads TRBD1 or TRBD2 (5 bases each). The CDR3 end lies 3 residues beyond the end of the read and is filled in from the germline J gene. This CDR3 comprises 16 residues. Germline CDR1 reads MNHNS; CDR2 reads SASEGT.

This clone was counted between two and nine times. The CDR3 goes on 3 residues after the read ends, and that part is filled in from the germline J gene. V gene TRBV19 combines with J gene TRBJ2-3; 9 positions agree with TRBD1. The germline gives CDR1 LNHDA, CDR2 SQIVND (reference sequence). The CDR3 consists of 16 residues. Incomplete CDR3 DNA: TGTGCCAGTAGTCTCCCTGCCGGGACAGGGAATCAGCCG. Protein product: CASSLPAGTGNQP. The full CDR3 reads CASSLPAGTGNQPQYF.

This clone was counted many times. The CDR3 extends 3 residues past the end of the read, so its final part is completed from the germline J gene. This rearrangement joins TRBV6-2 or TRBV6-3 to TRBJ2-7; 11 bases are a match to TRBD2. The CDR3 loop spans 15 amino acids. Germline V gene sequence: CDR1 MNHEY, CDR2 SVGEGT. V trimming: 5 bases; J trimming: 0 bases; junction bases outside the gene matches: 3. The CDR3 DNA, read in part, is TGTGCCAGCAGTATCCTAGCGGGGGGCTCCTACGAG. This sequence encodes CASSILAGGSYE. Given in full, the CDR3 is CASSILAGGSYEQYF.